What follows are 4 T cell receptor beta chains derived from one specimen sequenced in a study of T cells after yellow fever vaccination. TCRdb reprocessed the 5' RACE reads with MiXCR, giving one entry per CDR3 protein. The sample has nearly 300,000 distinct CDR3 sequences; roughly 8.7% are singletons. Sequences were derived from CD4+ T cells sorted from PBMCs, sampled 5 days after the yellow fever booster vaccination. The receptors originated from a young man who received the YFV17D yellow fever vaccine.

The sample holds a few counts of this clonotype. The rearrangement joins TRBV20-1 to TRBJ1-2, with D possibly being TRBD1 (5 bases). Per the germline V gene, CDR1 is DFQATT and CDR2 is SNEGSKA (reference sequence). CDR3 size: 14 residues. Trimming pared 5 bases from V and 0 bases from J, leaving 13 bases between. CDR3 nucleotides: TGCAGTGCTCGAAAACCGGGGGCTAACTATGGCTACACCTTC. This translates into CSARKPGANYGYTF.

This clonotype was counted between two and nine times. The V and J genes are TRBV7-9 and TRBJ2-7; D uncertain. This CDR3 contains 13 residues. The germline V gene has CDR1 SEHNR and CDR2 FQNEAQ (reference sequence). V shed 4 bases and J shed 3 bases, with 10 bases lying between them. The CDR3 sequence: CASSSYKGYEQYV. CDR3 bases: TGTGCCAGCAGCTCCTACAAGGGCTACGAGCAGTACGTC.

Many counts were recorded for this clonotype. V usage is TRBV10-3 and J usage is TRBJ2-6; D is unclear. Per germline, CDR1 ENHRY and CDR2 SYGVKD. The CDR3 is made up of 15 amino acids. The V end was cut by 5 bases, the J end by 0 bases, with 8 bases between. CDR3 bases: TGTGCCATCAGTTCGGATAACTCTGGGGCCAACGTCCTGACTTTC. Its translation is CAISSDNSGANVLTF.

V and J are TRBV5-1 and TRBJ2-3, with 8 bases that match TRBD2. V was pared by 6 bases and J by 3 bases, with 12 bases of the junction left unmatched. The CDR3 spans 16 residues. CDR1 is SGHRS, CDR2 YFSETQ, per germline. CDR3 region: CASTPDAGGRTDTQYF. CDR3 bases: TGCGCCAGCACCCCGGATGCGGGGGGTCGGACAGATACGCAGTATTTT.